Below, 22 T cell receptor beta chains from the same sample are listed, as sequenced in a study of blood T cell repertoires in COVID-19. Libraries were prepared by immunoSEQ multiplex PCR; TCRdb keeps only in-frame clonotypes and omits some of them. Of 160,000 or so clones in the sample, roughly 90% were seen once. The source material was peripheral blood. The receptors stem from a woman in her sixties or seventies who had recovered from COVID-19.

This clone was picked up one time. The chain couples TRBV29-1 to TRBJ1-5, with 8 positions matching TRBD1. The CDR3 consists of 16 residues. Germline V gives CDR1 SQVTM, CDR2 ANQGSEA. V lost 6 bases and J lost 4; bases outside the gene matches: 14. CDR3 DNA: TGCAGCGTAACCGCAATGGGACAGGTTGGTAATCAGCCCCAGCATTTT. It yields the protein CSVTAMGQVGNQPQHF.

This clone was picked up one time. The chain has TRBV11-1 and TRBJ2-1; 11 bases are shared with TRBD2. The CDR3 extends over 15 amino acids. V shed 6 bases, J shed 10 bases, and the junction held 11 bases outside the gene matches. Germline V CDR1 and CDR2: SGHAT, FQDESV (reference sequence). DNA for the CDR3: TGTGCCAGCAGGGGAATAGCGGGGGGGCCGGGAGAGCAGTTCTTC. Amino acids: CASRGIAGGPGEQFF.

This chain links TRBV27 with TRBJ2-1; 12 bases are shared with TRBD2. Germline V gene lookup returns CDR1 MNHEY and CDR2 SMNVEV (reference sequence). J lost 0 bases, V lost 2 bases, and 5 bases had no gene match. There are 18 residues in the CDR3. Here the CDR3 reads CASSLGLAGGPSYNEQFF. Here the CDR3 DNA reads TGTGCCAGCAGTTTAGGGCTAGCGGGGGGGCCCTCCTACAATGAGCAGTTCTTC.

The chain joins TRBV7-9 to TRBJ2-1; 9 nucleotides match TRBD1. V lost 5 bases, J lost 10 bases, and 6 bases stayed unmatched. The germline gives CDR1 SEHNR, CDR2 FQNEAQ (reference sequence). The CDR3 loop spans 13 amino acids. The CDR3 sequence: CASSTTGGTEQFF. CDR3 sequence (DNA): TGTGCCAGCAGCACGACAGGGGGGACGGAGCAGTTCTTC.

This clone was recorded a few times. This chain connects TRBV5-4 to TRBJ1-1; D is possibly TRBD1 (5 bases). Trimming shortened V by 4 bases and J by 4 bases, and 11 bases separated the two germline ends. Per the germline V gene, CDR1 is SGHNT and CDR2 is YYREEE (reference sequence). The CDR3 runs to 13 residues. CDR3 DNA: TGTGCCAGCAGCGGGGGGTGGGTCACTGAAGCTTTCTTT. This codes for CASSGGWVTEAFF.

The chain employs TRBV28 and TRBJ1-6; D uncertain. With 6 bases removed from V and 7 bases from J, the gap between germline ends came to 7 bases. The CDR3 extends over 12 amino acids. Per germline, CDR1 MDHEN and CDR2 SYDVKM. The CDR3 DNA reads TGTGCCAGCAGCCTCGCGAATTCACCCCTCCACTTT. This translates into CASSLANSPLHF.

The CDR3 region is CASSVTGAGYTF. CDR3 in DNA: TGTGCCAGCAGCGTAACAGGGGCTGGCTACACCTTC. The rearrangement joins TRBV9 to TRBJ1-2, with 7 bases fitting TRBD1. V gave up 1 base and J gave up 7 bases; unmatched junction bases: 1. CDR3 length: 12 residues. CDR1 and CDR2 (germline): SGDLS, YYNGEE.

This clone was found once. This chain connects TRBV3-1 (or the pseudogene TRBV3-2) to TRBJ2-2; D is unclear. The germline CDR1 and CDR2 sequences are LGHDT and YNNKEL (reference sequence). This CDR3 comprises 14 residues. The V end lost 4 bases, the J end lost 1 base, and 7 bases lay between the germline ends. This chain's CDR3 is CASSPRRNTGELFF. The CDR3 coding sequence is TGTGCCAGCAGCCCAAGGAGGAACACCGGGGAGCTGTTTTTT.

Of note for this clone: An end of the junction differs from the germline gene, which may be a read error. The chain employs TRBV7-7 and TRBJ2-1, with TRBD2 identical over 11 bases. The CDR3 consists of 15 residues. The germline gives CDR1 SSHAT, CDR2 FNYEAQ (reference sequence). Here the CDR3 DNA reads TGTGCTAGCAGCTCCGGGACTAGCGGAGGGGATGAGCAGTTCTTC. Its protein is CASSSGTSGGDEQFF. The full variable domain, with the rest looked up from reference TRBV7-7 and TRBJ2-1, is GAGVSQSPRYKVTKRGQDVTLRCDPISSHATLYWYQQALGQGPEFLTYFNYEAQPDKSGLPSDRFSAERPEGSISTLTIQRTEQRDSAMYRCASSSGTSGGDEQFFGPGTRLTVL.

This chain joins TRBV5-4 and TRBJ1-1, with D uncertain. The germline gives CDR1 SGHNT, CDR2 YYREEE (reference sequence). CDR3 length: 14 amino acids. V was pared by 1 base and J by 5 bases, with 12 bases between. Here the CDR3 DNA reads TGTGCCAGCAGCTTGTATGGAGGGCAGACTGAAGCTTTCTTT. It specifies CASSLYGGQTEAFF.

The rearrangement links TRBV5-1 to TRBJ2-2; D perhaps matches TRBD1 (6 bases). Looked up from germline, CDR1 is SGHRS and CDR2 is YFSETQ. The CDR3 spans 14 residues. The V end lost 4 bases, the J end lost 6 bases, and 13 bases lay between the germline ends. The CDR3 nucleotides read TGCGCCAGCAGCCCAGGGACAATCGCCGGGGAGCTGTTTTTT. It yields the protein CASSPGTIAGELFF.

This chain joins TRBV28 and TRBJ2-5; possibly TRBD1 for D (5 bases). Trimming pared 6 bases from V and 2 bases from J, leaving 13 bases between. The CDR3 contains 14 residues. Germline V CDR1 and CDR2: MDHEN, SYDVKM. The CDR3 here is CASRGGALQETQYF. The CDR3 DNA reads TGTGCCAGCAGAGGTGGGGCATTACAAGAGACCCAGTACTTC.

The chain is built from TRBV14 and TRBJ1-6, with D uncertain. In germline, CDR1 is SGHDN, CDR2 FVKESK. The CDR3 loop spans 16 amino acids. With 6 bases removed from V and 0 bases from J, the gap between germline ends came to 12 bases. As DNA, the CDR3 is TGTGCCAGCAGACCCTCAGGAAGCTCCTATAATTCACCCCTCCACTTT. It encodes CASRPSGSSYNSPLHF.

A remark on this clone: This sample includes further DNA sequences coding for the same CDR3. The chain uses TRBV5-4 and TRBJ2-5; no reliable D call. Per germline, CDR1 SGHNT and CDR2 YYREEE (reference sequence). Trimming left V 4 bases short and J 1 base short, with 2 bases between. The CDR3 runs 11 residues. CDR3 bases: TGTGCCAGCAGCCTCCAAGAGACCCAGTACTTC. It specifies CASSLQETQYF.

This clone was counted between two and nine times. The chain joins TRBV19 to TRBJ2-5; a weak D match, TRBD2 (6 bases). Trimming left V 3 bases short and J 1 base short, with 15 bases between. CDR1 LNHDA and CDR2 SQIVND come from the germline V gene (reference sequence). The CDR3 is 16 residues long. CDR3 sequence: CASSMGEASVQETQYF. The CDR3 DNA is TGTGCCAGTAGTATGGGTGAAGCTAGCGTCCAAGAGACCCAGTACTTC.

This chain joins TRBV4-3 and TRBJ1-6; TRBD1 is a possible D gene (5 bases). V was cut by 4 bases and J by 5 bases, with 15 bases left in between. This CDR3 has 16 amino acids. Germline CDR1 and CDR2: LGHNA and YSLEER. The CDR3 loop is CASSPDGGQNNSPLHF. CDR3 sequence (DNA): TGCGCCAGCAGCCCGGATGGCGGACAAAATAATTCACCCCTCCACTTT.

In DNA, the CDR3 is TGTGCCAGCAGTTTTATCTCAGGGCCCGGCTACACCTTC. Protein product: CASSFISGPGYTF. The chain couples TRBV12-3 or TRBV12-4 to TRBJ1-2, with D possibly TRBD1 on 5 matching bases. V was trimmed by 3 bases and J by 8 bases, leaving 13 bases between them. This CDR3 region has 13 residues.

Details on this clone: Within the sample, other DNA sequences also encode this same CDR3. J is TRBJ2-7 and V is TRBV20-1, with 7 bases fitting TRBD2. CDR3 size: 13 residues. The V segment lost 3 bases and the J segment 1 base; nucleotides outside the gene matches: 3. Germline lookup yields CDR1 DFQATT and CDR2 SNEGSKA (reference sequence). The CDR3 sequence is CSASRTSSYEQYF. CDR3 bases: TGCAGTGCTAGTCGGACTAGTTCCTACGAGCAGTACTTC.

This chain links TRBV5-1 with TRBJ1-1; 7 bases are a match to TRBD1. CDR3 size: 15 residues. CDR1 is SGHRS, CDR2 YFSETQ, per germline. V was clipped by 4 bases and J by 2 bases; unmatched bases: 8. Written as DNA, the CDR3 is TGCGCCAGCAGCGCAGTACAGGGGTCCAACACTGAAGCTTTCTTT. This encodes CASSAVQGSNTEAFF.

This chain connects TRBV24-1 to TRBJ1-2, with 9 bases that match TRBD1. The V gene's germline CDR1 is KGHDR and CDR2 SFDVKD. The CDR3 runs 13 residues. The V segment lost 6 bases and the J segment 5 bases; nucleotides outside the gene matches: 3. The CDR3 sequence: CATSHGQGYGYTF. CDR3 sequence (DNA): TGTGCCACCAGTCATGGACAGGGGTATGGCTACACCTTC.

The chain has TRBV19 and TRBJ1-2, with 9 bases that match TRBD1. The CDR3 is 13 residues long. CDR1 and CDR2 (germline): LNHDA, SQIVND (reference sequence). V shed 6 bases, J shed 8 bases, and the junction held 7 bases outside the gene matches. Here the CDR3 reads CASSPTGGGGYTF. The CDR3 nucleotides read TGTGCCAGTAGCCCAACAGGGGGCGGGGGCTACACCTTC.

The CDR3 here is CASSGVPSSYNEQFF. In DNA form, the CDR3 reads TGTGCCAGCAGCGGAGTACCGAGCTCCTACAATGAGCAGTTCTTC. The J gene is TRBJ2-1, the V gene TRBV5-5, with no clear D. The CDR3 loop spans 15 amino acids. Trimming took 4 bases from V and 0 from J, leaving 11 bases between them. The germline V gene encodes CDR1 SGHKS and CDR2 YYEKEE (reference sequence).